The present T cell receptor (beta chain) was sequenced within a study of shared clonotypes between healthy human individuals (dated by TCRdb to about 2020). Some background on the complete study: The cohort comprised two women and a few men aged 18 to 49 years. Per donor, leukapheresis produced somewhere between about 0.94 and 9.5 billion PBMCs. Libraries were prepared and TCR repertoires were sequenced by different laboratories using diverse techniques, in order to increase sequencing depth and limit assay-specific biases. Per donor, three plates each were used for CD4 naive and CD4 memory, two for CD8 naive, and one for CD8 memory. To estimate repertoire size and how much clonotypes are shared between individuals, the study performed deep sequencing of blood TCR repertoires from a few healthy adults. Overall results and qualifications from the work: Pairwise subsampling led to the expectation that sequencing depth would affect the degree of clonotype sharing among donors. Sampling was limited to blood, and TCR repertoires in tissue likely differ from TCR repertoires in blood. Clonotypes shared by all four sorted-subset donors showed higher generation probabilities than non-shared clonotypes. Incomplete sequencing was indicated by rarefaction of sorted-subset datasets, despite the large sequencing depth. Naive subsets generally had larger estimated clonotype richness than memory subsets. The genetic and exposure-history diversity represented was limited by the small number of donors. Approximately 5% of naive CD4, approximately 3.7% of naive CD8, roughly 2.5% of memory CD4, and over 0.35% of memory CD8 clonotypes were shared across several donors.

For the CD8 naive samples, CD45RO-negative cells were positively selected for CCR7, yielding a CD45RA+CCR7+ population from which TemRA cells were excluded. Donors were healthy HIV-negative adults with no recently reported acute infections or vaccinations. Only Caucasian adults living in Nashville, Tennessee, USA were represented among the donors. Blood was collected by leukapheresis, and PBMCs were isolated by Ficoll-Histopaque density gradient centrifugation and then cryopreserved in liquid nitrogen vapor phase. Purity and quantity of every magnetically sorted T cell population were checked by analytical flow cytometry. Each sorted fraction had its genomic DNA isolated and then quantified by UV absorbance on a Nanodrop 2000c. TCR CDR3 regions were amplified from genomic DNA by multiplex PCR using the deep immunoSEQ assay. Extracted genomic DNA from each cell subset was spread evenly across all wells of several immunoSEQ 96-well plates, with each plate serving as a replicate. For sorted subsets, each replicate PCR was loaded with 200 ng genomic DNA, equivalent to 30,000 or so T cell genomes. Purified libraries were quantified with a Qubit 3.0 fluorometer, sized on a Bioanalyzer 2100, and re-quantified with the KAPA Library Quantification kit. A separate single-read 150-cycle Illumina NextSeq 550 flow cell was used to sequence each immunoSEQ 96-well plate. The published analysis was carried out like this. Because only junctional sequences without quality scores were contained in the immunoSEQ output, filtering matching that applied to full-length reads could not be performed. Sequences were annotated with PyIR, a Python wrapper for IgBLAST v1.9, using IMGT germline references to assign V/J genes and CDR3. Reads with weak V/J assignments (E-value above 1e-6), missing CDR3, stop codons, out-of-frame junctions, or ambiguous translated residues were removed. V3J clonotypes were defined as sequences sharing an identical inferred V gene, J gene, and CDR3 amino acid sequence. To compute the percentage overlap between repertoires, the number of shared unique clonotypes was divided by the size of the smaller repertoire. Three approaches were used to assess repertoire richness: RTK rarefaction, the Chao1 estimator, and Recon v2.1 estimates of unobserved clonotypes. Generation probabilities were computed with OLGA for all TCRbeta clonotypes obtained by the gDNA method from several donors. The source is immuneACCESS, and TCRdb retained only in-frame sequences with V and J called. Part of the clones is not carried over; for the studies checked, unresolved V genes explain less than half of this, and the remainder is unexplained. V and J calls and clone size are those listed in that table; D and trimming were worked out from the DNA. Across this sample there are about 2 million clones, with approximately 94% seen only once. Of the sample, 0.85% to 1.2% falls within the top ten clones.

From V the trimming removes 3 bases and from J it removes 0 bases, while the gene matches leave 9 bases of the junction unaccounted for. The CDR3 spans 18 residues, from the cysteine through the phenylalanine. Only CDR3 DNA remains: 54 bases, in frame from the first base. CDR1 is given as WNHNN and CDR2 as SYGVQD, both from the germline V gene (reference sequence). As for this clone: Its antigen has not been determined. No clone much larger than this one lies a single base away; base qualities are absent.

Sequencing used naive CD8+ T cells sorted from blood. Interpreted using the paper, the cell subset or site label stands for: CD45RA+CCR7+. The TCR comes from a young man in good health. The V gene is TRBV10-1 and the J gene is TRBJ2-3, with 10 central nucleotides matching TRBD2. The DNA is as follows: TGCGCCAGCAGTGAAGTCCCTAGCGGGAGTCGAAGCACAGATACGCAGTATTTT. Its coded protein is CASSEVPSGSRSTDTQYF.